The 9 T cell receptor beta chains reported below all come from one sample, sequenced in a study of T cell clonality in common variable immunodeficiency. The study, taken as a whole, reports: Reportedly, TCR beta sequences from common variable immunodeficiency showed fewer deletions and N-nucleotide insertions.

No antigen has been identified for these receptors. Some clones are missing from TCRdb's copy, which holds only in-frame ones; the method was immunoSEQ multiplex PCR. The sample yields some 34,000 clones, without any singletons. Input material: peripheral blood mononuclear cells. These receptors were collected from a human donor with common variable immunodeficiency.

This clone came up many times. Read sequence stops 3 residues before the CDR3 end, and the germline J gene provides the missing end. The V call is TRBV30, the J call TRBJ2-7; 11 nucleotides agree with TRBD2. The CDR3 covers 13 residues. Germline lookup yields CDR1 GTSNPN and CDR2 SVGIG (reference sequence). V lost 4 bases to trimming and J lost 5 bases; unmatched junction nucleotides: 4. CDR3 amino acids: CAWISGRVDEQYF. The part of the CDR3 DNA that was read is TGTGCCTGGATTAGCGGGAGGGTCGACGAG. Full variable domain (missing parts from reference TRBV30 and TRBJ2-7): SQTIHQWPATLVQPVGSPLSLECTVEGTSNPNLYWYRQAAGRGLQLLFYSVGIGQISSEVPQNLSASRPQDRQFILSSKKLLLSDSGFYLCAWISGRVDEQYFGPGTRLTVT.

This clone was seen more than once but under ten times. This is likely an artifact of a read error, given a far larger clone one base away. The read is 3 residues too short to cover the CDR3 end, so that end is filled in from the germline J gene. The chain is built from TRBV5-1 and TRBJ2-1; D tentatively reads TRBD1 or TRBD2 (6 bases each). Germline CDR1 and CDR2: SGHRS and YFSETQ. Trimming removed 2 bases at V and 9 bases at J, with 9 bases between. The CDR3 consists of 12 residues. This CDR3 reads CASSLQGGEQFF. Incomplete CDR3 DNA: TGCGCCAGCAGCTTACAGGGAGGTGAG.

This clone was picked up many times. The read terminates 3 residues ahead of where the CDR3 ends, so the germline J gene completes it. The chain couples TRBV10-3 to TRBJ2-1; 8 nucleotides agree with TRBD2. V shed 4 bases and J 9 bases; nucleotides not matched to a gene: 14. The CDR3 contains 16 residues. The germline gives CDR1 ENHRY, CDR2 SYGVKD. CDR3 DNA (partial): TGTGCCATCAGTGGGGCTGGCGGGGGGAGCCCCGGTGAG. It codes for CAISGAGGGSPGE. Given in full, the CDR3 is CAISGAGGGSPGEQFF.

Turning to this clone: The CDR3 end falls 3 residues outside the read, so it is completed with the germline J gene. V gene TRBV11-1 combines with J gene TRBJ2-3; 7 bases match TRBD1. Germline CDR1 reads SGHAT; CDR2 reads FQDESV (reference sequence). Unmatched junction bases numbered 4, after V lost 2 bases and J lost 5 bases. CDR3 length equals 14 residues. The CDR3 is CASSLSAGGDTQYF. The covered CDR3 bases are TGTGCCAGCAGCTTAAGTGCAGGGGGAGATACG.

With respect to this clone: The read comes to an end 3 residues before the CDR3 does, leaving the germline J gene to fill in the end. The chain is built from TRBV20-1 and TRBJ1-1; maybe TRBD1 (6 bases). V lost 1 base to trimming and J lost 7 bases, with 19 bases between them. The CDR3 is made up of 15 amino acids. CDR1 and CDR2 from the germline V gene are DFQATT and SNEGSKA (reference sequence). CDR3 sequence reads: CSARVAGALVHEAFF. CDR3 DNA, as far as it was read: TGCAGTGCTAGAGTTGCGGGGGCTTTGGTCCATGAA.

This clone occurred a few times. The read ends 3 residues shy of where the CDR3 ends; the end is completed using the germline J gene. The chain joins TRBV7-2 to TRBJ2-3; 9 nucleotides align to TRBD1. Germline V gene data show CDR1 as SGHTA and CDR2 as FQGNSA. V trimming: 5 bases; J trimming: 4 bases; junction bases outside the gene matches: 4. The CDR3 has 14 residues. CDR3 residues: CASSPDRGADTQYF. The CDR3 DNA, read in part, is TGTGCCAGCAGCCCGGACAGGGGCGCAGATACG.

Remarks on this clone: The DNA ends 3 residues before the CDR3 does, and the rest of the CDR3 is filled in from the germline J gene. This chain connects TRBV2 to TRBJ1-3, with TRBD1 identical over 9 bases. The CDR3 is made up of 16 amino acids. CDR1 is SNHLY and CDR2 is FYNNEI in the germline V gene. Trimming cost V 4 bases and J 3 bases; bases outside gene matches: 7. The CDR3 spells CASSADRGSGGNTIYF. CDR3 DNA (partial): TGTGCCAGCAGTGCAGACAGGGGGAGCGGTGGAAACACC. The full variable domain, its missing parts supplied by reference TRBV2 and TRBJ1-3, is EPEVTQTPSHQVTQMGQEVILRCVPISNHLYFYWYRQILGQKVEFLVSFYNNEISEKSEIFDDQFSVERPDGSNFTLKIRSTKLEDSAMYFCASSADRGSGGNTIYFGEGSWLTVV.

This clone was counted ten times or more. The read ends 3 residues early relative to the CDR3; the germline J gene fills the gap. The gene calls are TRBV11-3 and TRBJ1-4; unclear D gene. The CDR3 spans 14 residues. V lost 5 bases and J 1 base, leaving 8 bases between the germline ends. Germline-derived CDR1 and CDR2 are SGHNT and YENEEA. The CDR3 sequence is CASSPELTNEKLFF. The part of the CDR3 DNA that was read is TGTGCCAGCAGCCCTGAACTAACTAATGAAAAA.

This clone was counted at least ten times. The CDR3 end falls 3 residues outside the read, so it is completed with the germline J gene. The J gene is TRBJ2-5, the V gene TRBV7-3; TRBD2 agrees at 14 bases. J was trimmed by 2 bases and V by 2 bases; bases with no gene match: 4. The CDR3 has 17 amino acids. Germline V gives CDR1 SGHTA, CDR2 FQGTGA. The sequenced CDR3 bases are TGTGCCAGCAGCTTAGGACTAGCGGGGGGTTTACAAGAGACC. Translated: CASSLGLAGGLQET. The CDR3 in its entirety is CASSLGLAGGLQETQYF. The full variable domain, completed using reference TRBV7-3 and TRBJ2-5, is GAGVSQTPSNKVTEKGKYVELRCDPISGHTALYWYRQSLGQGPEFLIYFQGTGAADDSGLPNDRFFAVRPEGSVSTLKIQRTERGDSAVYLCASSLGLAGGLQETQYFGPGTRLLVL.